The present T cell receptor (beta chain) was sequenced within a study of T-cell reconstitution after alpha-beta-depleted transplantation in children. As it was prepared, the TCRbeta library received unique molecular identifiers. TCRdb reprocessed the PCR reads with MiXCR, giving one entry per CDR3 protein. The sample carries nearly 400,000 distinct CDR3 sequences, just over 20% recorded once. The CDR3 runs to 17 residues. Losses at the gene ends were 2 bases for V and 2 bases for J; bases not matched to a gene: 12. CDR1 DFQATT and CDR2 SNEGSKA come from the germline V gene (reference sequence). The sample holds a few counts of this clonotype.

The sample here was PBMCs from the stem cell graft donor, taken from the stem cell graft. This receptor was obtained from a human donor who donated a stem cell graft to a child with acute myeloid leukemia. This rearrangement joins TRBV20-1 to TRBJ1-5, with TRBD1 matching 7 bases. CDR3 sequence reads: CSARSGQGVIGNQPQHF. DNA for the CDR3: TGCAGTGCTAGATCGGGCCAGGGGGTGATCGGCAATCAGCCCCAGCATTTT.